This record concerns one T cell receptor (beta chain) sequence. These data belong to a study of shared clonotypes between healthy human individuals. Whole-study context: Three plates each covered CD4 naive and memory; CD8 naive two, CD8 memory one.

Germline values: CDR1 SGHVS, CDR2 FQNEAQ. This CDR3 has 14 amino acids. V lost 5 bases to trimming and J lost 0 bases, with 11 bases between them. The data were produced by immunoSEQ multiplex PCR, yet TCRdb's version contains in-frame clones alone and is incomplete. The sample carries 2.3 million or so clones, 93% recorded once. The V gene is TRBV7-8, the J gene TRBJ2-7; TRBD2 might be the D (5 bases). The sample taken for sequencing was naive CD4+ T cells from PBMCs. Subset indicated: CD45RA+ positively selected. This clonotype was obtained from a man between 18 and 29 years old in good health. Some clones in this sample may be carry-over from other donors' samples. The CDR3: CASSALRDSYEQYF. The DNA of the CDR3 is TGTGCCAGCAGCGCCCTTCGGGACTCCTACGAGCAGTACTTC. Using reference TRBV7-8 and TRBJ2-7 for the parts outside the CDR3, the full variable domain is GAGVSQSPRYKVAKRGQDVALRCDPISGHVSLFWYQQALGQGPEFLTYFQNEAQLDKSGLPSDRFFAERPEGSVSTLKIQRTQQEDSAVYLCASSALRDSYEQYFGPGTRLTVT.